This TCR beta chain was identified in a study of cytomegalovirus exposure and HLA in healthy donors. Study-wide points: Prior analysis indicated that the majority of TCR beta V segments exhibited productivity approximately 90% or approximately 30% of the time. In vitro data verified three CMV-associated chains as specific for CMV antigens.

Healthy people donating bone marrow made up the donors. PCR used 60 Vbeta primers and 13 Jbeta primers. Using immunoSEQ multiplex PCR, the repertoire was profiled, and TCRdb retains in-frame clones only, with some absent. This repertoire includes over 65,000 clones. The germline V gene encodes CDR1 LNHDA and CDR2 SQIVND (reference sequence). The CDR3 totals 18 residues. V dropped 4 bases and J dropped 0; count of bases not matched to a gene: 9. Details on this clone: Antigen specificity is unknown.

The chain has TRBV19 and TRBJ1-5, with 10 bases lining up with TRBD1. The sequence came from a young woman in good health and CMV-seronegative. Sequenced input: PBMCs. The CDR3 region has the DNA TGTGCCAGTAGTACACAGCCGGACAGGGGGTATAGCAATCAGCCCCAGCATTTT. This gives the protein CASSTQPDRGYSNQPQHF.